These 19 T cell receptor beta chains share one sample of origin, sequenced in a study of response to subunit inactivated influenza vaccine. TCRdb processed the RT-PCR reads anew with MiXCR; each CDR3 protein has one entry. The profile covers fewer than 550,000 distinct CDR3 sequences, with around 25% appearing a single time and less than 2.5% taken by the ten largest. Sequencing was performed on CD4+ T cells sorted from PBMCs, taken roughly 5 days after vaccination. These receptor sequences come from a man in his fifties who received an inactivated influenza vaccine.

The chain couples TRBV6-5 to TRBJ2-7, with D tentatively TRBD1 (6 bases). The CDR3 has 15 amino acids. V lost 4 bases to trimming and J lost 0 bases, with 13 bases between them. Germline CDR1 is MNHEY and CDR2 is SVGAGI. CDR3 region: CASSLDRTSSYEQYF. DNA for the CDR3: TGTGCCAGCAGTTTAGACAGGACCAGCTCCTACGAGCAGTACTTC.

A few counts support this clonotype. This chain connects TRBV2 to TRBJ2-7; 10 positions match TRBD1. V dropped 10 bases and J dropped 5; count of bases not matched to a gene: 5. Germline CDR1 and CDR2: SNHLY and FYNNEI. This CDR3 is built from 12 residues. The CDR3 protein is CAKGTGDHEQYF. CDR3 nucleotides: TGTGCCAAAGGGACAGGGGACCACGAGCAGTACTTC.

The sample holds a few counts of this clonotype. This chain links TRBV6-2 or TRBV6-3 with TRBJ1-5; unclear D gene. Looked up from germline, CDR1 is MNHEY and CDR2 is SVGEGT. V lost 7 bases, J lost 4 bases, and 11 bases lay in between. This CDR3 comprises 13 residues. This chain's CDR3 is CASTLDGNQPQHF. The CDR3 DNA sequence: TGTGCCAGCACCCTGGACGGGAATCAGCCCCAGCATTTT.

This clonotype came up a few times. The rearrangement uses TRBV7-2 and TRBJ2-7; D possibly corresponds to TRBD1 (5 bases). The germline gives CDR1 SGHTA, CDR2 FQGNSA. The germline V and J ends were trimmed by 5 bases and 4 bases, with 15 bases remaining between them. The CDR3 covers 14 residues. CDR3 region: CASSPRSGSYEQYF. The CDR3 nucleotides are TGTGCCAGCAGCCCTCGTTCAGGGTCGTACGAGCAGTACTTC. Filled out from reference TRBV7-2 and TRBJ2-7, the complete variable domain reads GAGVSQSPSNKVTEKGKDVELRCDPISGHTALYWYRQSLGQGLEFLIYFQGNSAPDKSGLPSDRFSAERTGGSVSTLTIQRTQQEDSAVYLCASSPRSGSYEQYFGPGTRLTVT.

The sample holds a few counts of this clonotype. This chain uses TRBV7-9 with TRBJ2-1; D is uncertain. The CDR3 is 14 residues long. Trimming took 2 bases from V and 8 from J, leaving 13 bases between them. CDR1 is SEHNR and CDR2 is FQNEAQ in the germline V gene (reference sequence). CDR3 sequence reads: CASSLPPRSHEQFF. The CDR3 region has the DNA TGTGCCAGCAGCTTACCACCTAGGAGCCATGAGCAGTTCTTC.

V usage is TRBV6-9 and J usage is TRBJ2-1; 12 nucleotides line up with TRBD2. Germline CDR1 reads MNHGY; CDR2 reads SVAAGI. The CDR3 is made up of 15 amino acids. With 6 bases clipped from V and 8 bases from J, the junction kept 8 bases outside the gene matches. In DNA form, the CDR3 reads TGTGCCAGCAGCCCTACTAGCGGGGGGAACTATGAGCAGTTCTTC. It encodes CASSPTSGGNYEQFF.

The chain carries TRBV5-1 and TRBJ2-7; TRBD1 matches 10 bases. Unmatched junction bases numbered 7, after V lost 3 bases and J lost 4 bases. The CDR3 consists of 15 residues. CDR1 SGHRS and CDR2 YFSETQ come from the germline V gene. CDR3 in DNA: TGCGCCAGCAGCTATGGAGGGGACAGGGGTTACGAGCAGTACTTC. Translation: CASSYGGDRGYEQYF.

V and J are TRBV7-9 and TRBJ2-5; D is unresolved. This CDR3 spans 14 amino acids. Germline lookup yields CDR1 SEHNR and CDR2 FQNEAQ (reference sequence). With 4 bases removed from V and 5 bases from J, the gap between germline ends came to 14 bases. CDR3 nucleotides: TGTGCCAGCAGCTCCACGGGCAGGCTCGAGACCCAGTACTTC. Encoded protein: CASSSTGRLETQYF.

This clonotype was seen a handful of times. V usage is TRBV4-3 and J usage is TRBJ2-3, with 8 bases that match TRBD1. This CDR3 is built from 17 residues. Germline CDR1 LGHNA, CDR2 YSLEER. J lost 2 bases, V lost 3 bases, and 10 bases had no gene match. The CDR3 loop reads CASSQRRRTGPTDTQYF. CDR3 nucleotides: TGCGCCAGCAGCCAGAGACGTCGGACAGGGCCCACAGATACGCAGTATTTT.

This chain uses TRBV7-2 with TRBJ2-1; TRBD2 matches 9 bases. Looked up from germline, CDR1 is SGHTA and CDR2 is FQGNSA. The junction had 8 bases not matched to a gene; V was cut back by 2 bases and J by 3 bases. CDR3 size: 17 residues. CDR3 protein: CASSLTISAGGYNEQFF. For the CDR3, the DNA is TGTGCCAGCAGCTTAACAATCTCAGCGGGGGGCTACAATGAGCAGTTCTTC.

There are a few counts of this clonotype. V usage is TRBV30 and J usage is TRBJ1-4; D call uncertain. V lost 3 bases and J lost 2, with 13 bases in between. The CDR3 has 15 amino acids. Germline V CDR1 and CDR2: GTSNPN, SVGIG (reference sequence). The CDR3 DNA reads TGTGCCTGGAGACCCGGCGGTGCGACTAATGAAAAACTGTTTTTT. It encodes CAWRPGGATNEKLFF. Together with reference TRBV30 and TRBJ1-4, the CDR3 gives the full variable domain: SQTIHQWPATLVQPVGSPLSLECTVEGTSNPNLYWYRQAAGRGLQLLFYSVGIGQISSEVPQNLSASRPQDRQFILSSKKLLLSDSGFYLCAWRPGGATNEKLFFGSGTQLSVL.

This clonotype was seen more than once but under ten times. This chain uses TRBV3-1 with TRBJ2-7, with a tentative D call TRBD2 (5 bases). The CDR3 contains 17 residues. From germline, CDR1 is LGHDT and CDR2 YNNKEL (reference sequence). Trimming left V 1 base short and J 5 bases short, with 21 bases between. The CDR3 DNA reads as TGTGCCAGCAGCCAAGCGGGATACGCCGGTGTCTTCGACGAGCAGTACTTC. Its protein product is CASSQAGYAGVFDEQYF.

This clonotype was seen at least ten times. J is TRBJ2-3 and V is TRBV15; D not certain. The V end lost 2 bases, the J end lost 6 bases, and 9 bases lay between the germline ends. Germline V gene lookup returns CDR1 LNHNV and CDR2 YYDKDF (reference sequence). CDR3 length: 13 amino acids. Here the CDR3 reads CATSRSHGDTQYF. In DNA, the CDR3 is TGTGCCACCAGCAGATCCCACGGGGATACGCAGTATTTT.

The gene calls are TRBV20-1 and TRBJ1-4; D may be TRBD1 (6 bases). This CDR3 has 13 residues. The germline gives CDR1 DFQATT, CDR2 SNEGSKA (reference sequence). Between the trimmed V and J ends, which lost 5 bases and 8 bases, there was a span of 15 bases. The CDR3 DNA reads TGCAGTGCTCGCCTTGGGGACAAAGAAAAACTGTTTTTT. Its translation: CSARLGDKEKLFF.

V gene TRBV7-2 combines with J gene TRBJ2-7, with D perhaps TRBD1 (6 bases). The V end was cut by 5 bases, the J end by 8 bases, with 16 bases between. The CDR3 contains 13 residues. Germline lookup yields CDR1 SGHTA and CDR2 FQGNSA. The CDR3 here is CASSPTGTVKQYF. CDR3 nucleotide sequence: TGTGCCAGCAGCCCAACAGGGACGGTCAAGCAGTACTTC.

This chain uses TRBV6-2 or TRBV6-3 with TRBJ2-1; TRBD2 aligns across 10 bases. Germline V gene data show CDR1 as MNHEY and CDR2 as SVGEGT. The CDR3 has 14 residues. The V gene end was trimmed by 6 bases and the J gene end by 6 bases; junction bases not matched to a gene: 5. The CDR3 reads CASSDRLAGNEQFF. The CDR3 DNA sequence: TGTGCCAGCAGCGATAGACTAGCGGGCAATGAGCAGTTCTTC.

The J gene is TRBJ2-2, the V gene TRBV2; 12 bases match TRBD2. Germline CDR1 SNHLY, CDR2 FYNNEI. V trimming: 6 bases; J trimming: 3 bases; junction bases outside the gene matches: 5. The CDR3 is made up of 16 amino acids. The CDR3 loop reads CASSPTSGGHTGELFF. The CDR3 coding sequence is TGTGCCAGCAGCCCGACTAGCGGGGGACACACCGGGGAGCTGTTTTTT.

The chain links TRBV6-5 to TRBJ2-2; unclear D gene. Trimming left V 4 bases short and J 12 bases short, with 12 bases between. Germline assignment: CDR1 MNHEY and CDR2 SVGAGI. CDR3 size: 12 residues. The CDR3 coding sequence is TGTGCCAGCAGTTCCCCGGCATCACAGCTGTTTTTT. Encoded protein: CASSSPASQLFF.

The V call is TRBV15, the J call TRBJ2-3, with D maybe TRBD1 (8 bases). Germline V lookup: CDR1 LNHNV, CDR2 YYDKDF (reference sequence). V was trimmed by 3 bases and J by 3 bases, leaving 16 bases between them. The CDR3 extends over 16 amino acids. The CDR3 DNA reads as TGTGCCACCAGCAGGCGACAGGGGAGGGGGACAGATACGCAGTATTTT. This sequence encodes CATSRRQGRGTDTQYF. Full variable domain (rest looked up from reference TRBV15 and TRBJ2-3): DAMVIQNPRYQVTQFGKPVTLSCSQTLNHNVMYWYQQKSSQAPKLLFHYYDKDFNNEADTPDNFQSRRPNTSFCFLDIRSPGLGDTAMYLCATSRRQGRGTDTQYFGPGTRLTVL.